The TCR beta chain under discussion was sequenced for a study of cytomegalovirus exposure and HLA in healthy donors. In the study overall: An early release of data contained about 85 million unique TCRs, which came from HLA-typed donors.

This clone showed up just a few times. No antigen is known for it. Findings and limits, study-wide: The study carried out a later analysis of TCR beta sequences. It associated around 17,000 of them with specific HLA alleles at a false discovery rate of 0.05.

This PCR relied on a set of 60 Vbeta primers and 13 Jbeta primers. The data were produced by immunoSEQ multiplex PCR, yet TCRdb's version contains in-frame clones alone and is incomplete. The table lists over 100,000 clones, 70% to 80% of them singletons. V lost 6 bases to trimming and J lost 2 bases; unmatched junction nucleotides: 5. Germline lookup yields CDR1 SGHAT and CDR2 FQNNGV. The CDR3 has 14 amino acids. Sequencing input: PBMCs. This chain connects TRBV11-2 to TRBJ2-3, with TRBD2 matching 7 bases. The sequence was collected from a woman aged 40 to 50 in good health and CMV-seropositive. CDR3 region: CASRPSGSTDTQYF. The CDR3 bases are TGTGCCAGCAGACCTAGCGGTTCCACAGATACGCAGTATTTT.